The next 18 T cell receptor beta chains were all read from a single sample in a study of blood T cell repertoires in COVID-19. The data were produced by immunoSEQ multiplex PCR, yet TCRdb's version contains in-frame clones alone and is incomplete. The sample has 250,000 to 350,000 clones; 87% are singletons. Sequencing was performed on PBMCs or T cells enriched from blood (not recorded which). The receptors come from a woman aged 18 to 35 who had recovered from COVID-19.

For the CDR3, the DNA is TGTGCCAGCAATAGGGCTAGCGGGGACAATGAGCAGTTCTTC. It yields the protein CASNRASGDNEQFF. This chain uses TRBV27 with TRBJ2-1; 9 bases align to TRBD2. The CDR3 contains 14 residues. J lost 5 bases, V lost 7 bases, and 6 bases had no gene match. CDR1 and CDR2 from the germline V gene are MNHEY and SMNVEV (reference sequence).

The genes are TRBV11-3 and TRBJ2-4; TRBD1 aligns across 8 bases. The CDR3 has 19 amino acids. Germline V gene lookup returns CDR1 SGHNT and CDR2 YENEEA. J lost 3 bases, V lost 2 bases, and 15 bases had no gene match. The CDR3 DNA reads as TGTGCCAGCAGCTTACGGGCAGGGGGCCTATTTCATGGCAAAAACATTCAGTACTTC. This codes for CASSLRAGGLFHGKNIQYF.

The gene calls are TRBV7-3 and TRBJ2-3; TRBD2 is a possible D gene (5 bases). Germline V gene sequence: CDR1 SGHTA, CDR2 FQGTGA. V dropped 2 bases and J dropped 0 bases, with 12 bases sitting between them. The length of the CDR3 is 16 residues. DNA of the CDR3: TGTGCCAGCAGCTTAGGCGGGTCCCCTAGCACAGATACGCAGTATTTT. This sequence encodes CASSLGGSPSTDTQYF.

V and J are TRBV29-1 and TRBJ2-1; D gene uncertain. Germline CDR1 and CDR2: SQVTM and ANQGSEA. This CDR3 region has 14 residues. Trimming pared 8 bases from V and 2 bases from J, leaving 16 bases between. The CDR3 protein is CSSNSPNPYNEQFF. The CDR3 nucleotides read TGCAGCTCCAATAGCCCGAATCCCTACAATGAGCAGTTCTTC.

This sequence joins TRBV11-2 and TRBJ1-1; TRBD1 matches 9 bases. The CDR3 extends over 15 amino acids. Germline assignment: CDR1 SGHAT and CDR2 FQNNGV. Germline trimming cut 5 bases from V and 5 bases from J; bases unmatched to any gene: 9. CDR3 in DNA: TGTGCCAGCAGCCCAGCAAGGACAGGGGATACTGAAGCTTTCTTT. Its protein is CASSPARTGDTEAFF.

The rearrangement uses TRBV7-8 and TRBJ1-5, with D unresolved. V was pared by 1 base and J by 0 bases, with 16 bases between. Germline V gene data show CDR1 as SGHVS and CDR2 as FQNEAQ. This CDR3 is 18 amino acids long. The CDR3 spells CASSLGSGGFYSNQPQHF. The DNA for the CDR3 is TGTGCCAGCAGCTTAGGCTCTGGCGGCTTCTATAGCAATCAGCCCCAGCATTTT.

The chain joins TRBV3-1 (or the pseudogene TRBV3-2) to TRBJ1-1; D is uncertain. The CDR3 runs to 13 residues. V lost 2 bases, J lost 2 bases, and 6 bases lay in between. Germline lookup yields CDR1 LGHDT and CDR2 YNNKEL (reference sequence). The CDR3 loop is CASSQTANTEAFF. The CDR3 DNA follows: TGTGCCAGCAGCCAAACTGCCAACACTGAAGCTTTCTTT.

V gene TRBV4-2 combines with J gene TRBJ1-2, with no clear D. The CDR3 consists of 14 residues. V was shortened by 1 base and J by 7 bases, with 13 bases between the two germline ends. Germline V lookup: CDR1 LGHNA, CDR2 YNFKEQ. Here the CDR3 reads CASSQVRGFFGYTF. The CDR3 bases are TGTGCCAGCAGCCAAGTCCGGGGATTTTTTGGCTACACCTTC.

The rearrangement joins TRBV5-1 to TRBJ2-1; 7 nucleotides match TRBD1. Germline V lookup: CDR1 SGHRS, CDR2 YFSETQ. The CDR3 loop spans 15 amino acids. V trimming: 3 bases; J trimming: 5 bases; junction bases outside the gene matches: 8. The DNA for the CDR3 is TGCGCCAGCAGCTGGGGGTACAGGGGTAACAATGAGCAGTTCTTC. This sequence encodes CASSWGYRGNNEQFF.

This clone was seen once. Here the CDR3 DNA reads TGTGCCAGCAGCCAAGACAGGGGCGTTAATTCACCCCTCCACTTT. Translation: CASSQDRGVNSPLHF. The chain employs TRBV4-2 and TRBJ1-6, with D possibly TRBD1 on 6 matching bases. CDR3 length: 15 amino acids. Germline V gene lookup returns CDR1 LGHNA and CDR2 YNFKEQ. Trimming removed 0 bases at V and 6 bases at J, with 9 bases between.

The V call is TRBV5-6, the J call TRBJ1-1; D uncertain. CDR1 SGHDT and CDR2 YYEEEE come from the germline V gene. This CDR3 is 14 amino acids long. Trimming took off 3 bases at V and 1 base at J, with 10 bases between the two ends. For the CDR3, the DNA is TGTGCCAGCAGCTCCGTAGCAGAGAACACTGAAGCTTTCTTT. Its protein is CASSSVAENTEAFF.

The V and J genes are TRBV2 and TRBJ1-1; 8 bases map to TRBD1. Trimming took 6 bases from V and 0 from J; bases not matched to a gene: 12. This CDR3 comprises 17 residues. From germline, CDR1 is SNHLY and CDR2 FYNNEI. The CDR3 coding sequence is TGTGCCAGCAGGGATAGTCGGACAGGGAGCTTGAACACTGAAGCTTTCTTT. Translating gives CASRDSRTGSLNTEAFF.

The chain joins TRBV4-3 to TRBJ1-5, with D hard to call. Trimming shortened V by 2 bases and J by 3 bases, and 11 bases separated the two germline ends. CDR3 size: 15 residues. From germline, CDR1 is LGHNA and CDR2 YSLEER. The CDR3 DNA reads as TGCGCCAGCAGCCAATTTCCAGACTACAATCAGCCCCAGCATTTT. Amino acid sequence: CASSQFPDYNQPQHF.

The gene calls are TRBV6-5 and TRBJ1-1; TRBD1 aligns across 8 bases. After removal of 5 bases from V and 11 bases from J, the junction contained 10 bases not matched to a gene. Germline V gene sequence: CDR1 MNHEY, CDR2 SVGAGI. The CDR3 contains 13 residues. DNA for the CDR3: TGTGCCAGCAGTCGGGACAGGACAACAAGGGCTTTCTTT. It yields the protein CASSRDRTTRAFF.

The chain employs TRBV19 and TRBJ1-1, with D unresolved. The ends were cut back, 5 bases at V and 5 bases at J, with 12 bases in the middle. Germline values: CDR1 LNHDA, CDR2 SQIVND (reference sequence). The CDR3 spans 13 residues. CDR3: CASSSLGWTEAFF. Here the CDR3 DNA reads TGTGCCAGTAGTTCCCTCGGTTGGACTGAAGCTTTCTTT.

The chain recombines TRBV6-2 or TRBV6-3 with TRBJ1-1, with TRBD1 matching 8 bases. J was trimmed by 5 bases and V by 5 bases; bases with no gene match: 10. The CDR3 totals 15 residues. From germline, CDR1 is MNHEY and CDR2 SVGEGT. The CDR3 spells CASSNDQGAQTEAFF. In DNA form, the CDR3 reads TGTGCCAGCAGTAATGATCAGGGGGCGCAAACTGAAGCTTTCTTT.

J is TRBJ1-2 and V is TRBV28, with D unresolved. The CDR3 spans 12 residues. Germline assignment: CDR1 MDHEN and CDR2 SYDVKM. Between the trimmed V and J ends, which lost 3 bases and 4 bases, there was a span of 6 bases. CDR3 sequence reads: CASSLEIYGYTF. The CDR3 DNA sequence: TGTGCCAGCAGTTTGGAGATCTATGGCTACACCTTC.

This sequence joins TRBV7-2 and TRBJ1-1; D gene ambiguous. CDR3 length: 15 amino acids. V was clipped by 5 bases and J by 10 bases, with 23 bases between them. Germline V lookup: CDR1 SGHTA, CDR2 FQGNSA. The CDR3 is CASSPPRNFLEGAFF. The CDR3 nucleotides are TGTGCCAGCAGCCCCCCGAGGAACTTCCTAGAGGGAGCTTTCTTT.